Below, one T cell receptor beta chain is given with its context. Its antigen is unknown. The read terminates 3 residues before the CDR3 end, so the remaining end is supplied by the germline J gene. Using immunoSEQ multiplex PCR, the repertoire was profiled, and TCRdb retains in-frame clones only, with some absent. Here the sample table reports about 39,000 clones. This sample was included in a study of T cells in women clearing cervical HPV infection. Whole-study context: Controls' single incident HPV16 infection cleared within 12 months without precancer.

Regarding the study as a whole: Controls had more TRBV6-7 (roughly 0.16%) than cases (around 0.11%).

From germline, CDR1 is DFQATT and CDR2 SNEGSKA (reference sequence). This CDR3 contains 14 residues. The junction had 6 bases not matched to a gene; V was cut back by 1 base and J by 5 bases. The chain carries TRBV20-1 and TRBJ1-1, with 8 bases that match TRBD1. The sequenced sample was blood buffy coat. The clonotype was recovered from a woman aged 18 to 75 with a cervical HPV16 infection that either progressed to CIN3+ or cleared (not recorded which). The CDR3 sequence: CSARGRGRGTEAFF. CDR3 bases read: TGCAGTGCTAGAGGCAGGGGGCGAGGAACTGAA.